The clone carrying this TCR beta chain was detected a few times. No antigen is known for it. TCRdb reanalysed the 5' RACE reads using MiXCR and keeps one entry per CDR3 protein. This table has about 610,000 distinct CDR3 sequences, 17% appearing once. The data are from a study of T-cell memory formation after mild COVID-19. Overall study findings and caveats: Later expanders leaned toward CD4+, whereas clones contracting from day 15 to 85 were balanced CD4/CD8.

The receptor comes from an adult woman who had mild COVID-19 (a few samples of this study predate the infection). Cell type and time point are not known. The sample taken for sequencing was PBMCs or a T cell subset sorted from them (not recorded which).

CDR3 residues: CASTSGSDTQYF. The CDR3 nucleotides are TGTGCCAGCACGAGCGGGTCAGATACGCAGTATTTT. The J gene is TRBJ2-3, the V gene TRBV12-3 or TRBV12-4; perhaps TRBD2 as D (6 bases). This CDR3 is 12 amino acids long. Trimming took 7 bases from V and 4 from J, leaving 9 bases between them.